One and the same sample provided the 4 T cell receptor beta chains below, sequenced in a study of shared clonotypes between healthy human individuals (dated by TCRdb to the early 2020s). Library preparation employed the immunoSEQ multiplex PCR assay. TCRdb took this table from immuneACCESS and kept in-frame rearrangements with V and J called. Such tables lack part of the clones; where checked against another copy, unresolved V genes explain under half of the gap, and the rest is unexplained. The sample table lists roughly 2.2 million clones, about 90% of them with a count of one. The leading ten clones occupy approximately 0.41% of the sample. The sample comprised naive CD4+ T cells from PBMCs. This specimen's cell subset or site label, per the study, means: CD45RA+ positively selected. All receptors derive from a man aged 18 to 29 in good health. Some clones in this sample may be carry-over from other donors' samples.

The chain is built from TRBV7-9 and TRBJ1-1; 8 bases are shared with TRBD1. V dropped 5 bases and J dropped 6; count of bases not matched to a gene: 8. The CDR3 is 14 residues long. Looked up from germline, CDR1 is SEHNR and CDR2 is FQNEAQ (reference sequence). The CDR3 DNA reads TGTGCCAGCAGCCCGGGACAGGAATGGGCTGAAGCTTTCTTT. Amino acids: CASSPGQEWAEAFF.

This chain connects TRBV6-1 to TRBJ2-3, with D possibly being TRBD2 (6 bases). The CDR3 has 14 residues. V was pared by 6 bases and J by 0 bases, with 10 bases between. Germline lookup yields CDR1 MNHNS and CDR2 SASEGT. The CDR3 DNA sequence: TGTGCCAGCAGCCTACTAGCTAGCACAGATACGCAGTATTTT. Protein: CASSLLASTDTQYF.

This chain's CDR3 is CASSTGQGVNEQFF. The CDR3 DNA is TGTGCCAGCAGTACCGGACAGGGTGTCAATGAGCAGTTCTTC. The V and J genes are TRBV6-6 and TRBJ2-1, with 8 bases lining up with TRBD1. The CDR3 spans 14 residues. CDR1 is MNHNY, CDR2 SVGAGI, per germline (reference sequence). J lost 6 bases, V lost 5 bases, and 6 bases had no gene match.

The count of this clone is one. This chain joins TRBV4-1 and TRBJ2-1, with a tentative D call TRBD2 (6 bases). The CDR3 spans 15 residues. V lost 3 bases and J 5 bases, leaving 14 bases between the germline ends. Germline CDR1 and CDR2: MGHRA and YSYEKL. This CDR3 is CASSHGSGGDNEQFF. Written as DNA, the CDR3 is TGCGCCAGCAGCCATGGGTCGGGCGGGGACAATGAGCAGTTCTTC.